This T cell receptor (beta chain) was captured in a study of blood T cell repertoires in COVID-19. Each participant's cohort was designated according to participant-reported clinical history. As processed by the authors: Quantification of nucleated cells was approximated via reference gene primer amplification. Profiled with immunoSEQ multiplex PCR; TCRdb holds only in-frame clones, not every one. That table gives V, J and clone size, and the DNA gave D and trimming. Of about 230,000 clones listed, about nine tenths are singletons. The receptor was derived from a woman aged 30 to 39 with acute COVID-19. Source material: PBMCs or T cells enriched from blood (not recorded which).

DNA of the CDR3: TGTGCCAGCAGCGTAGAGCCGCGTCCCGCTGAAGCTTTCTTT. As protein: CASSVEPRPAEAFF. This chain links TRBV9 with TRBJ1-1; the D is unclear. The CDR3 runs 14 residues. The V gene's germline CDR1 is SGDLS and CDR2 YYNGEE. The germline V and J ends were trimmed by 0 bases and 6 bases, with 12 bases remaining between them.